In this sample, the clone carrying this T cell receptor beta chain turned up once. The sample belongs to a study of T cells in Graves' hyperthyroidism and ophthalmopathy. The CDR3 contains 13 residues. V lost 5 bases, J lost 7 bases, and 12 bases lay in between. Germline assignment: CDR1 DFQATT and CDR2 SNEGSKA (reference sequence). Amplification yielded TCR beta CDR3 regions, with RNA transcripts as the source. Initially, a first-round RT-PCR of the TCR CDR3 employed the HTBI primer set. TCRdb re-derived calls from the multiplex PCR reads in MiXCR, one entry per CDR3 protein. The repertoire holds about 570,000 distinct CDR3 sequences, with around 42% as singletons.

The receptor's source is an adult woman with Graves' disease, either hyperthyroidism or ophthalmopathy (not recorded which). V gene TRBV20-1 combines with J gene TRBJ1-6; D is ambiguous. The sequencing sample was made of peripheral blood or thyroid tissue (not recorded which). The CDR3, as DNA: TGCAGTGCTTCCGGACGGGAAAATTCACCCCTCCACTTT. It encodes CSASGRENSPLHF.